This paragraph covers one T cell receptor beta chain sequence. One end of the junction does not line up with germline, which may come from a read error. This sample is drawn from a study of shared clonotypes between healthy human individuals. Germline assignment: CDR1 SGHAT and CDR2 FQNNGV. The CDR3 totals 13 residues. Data came from immunoSEQ multiplex PCR; TCRdb stores just in-frame clones and leaves some out. The table records a few million clones, more than 90% of them present only once. This clonotype was sampled from a man aged 18 to 30 in good health. Sequences were obtained from naive CD4+ T cells sorted from blood. Subset of the sample: CD45RA+ positively selected. V usage is TRBV11-2 and J usage is TRBJ2-7; D not resolved. CDR3 nucleotide sequence: TGTGCCAGCAGCTTAGACCCTCCTCGTAACTGGCACTTC. Translation: CASSLDPPRNWHF.